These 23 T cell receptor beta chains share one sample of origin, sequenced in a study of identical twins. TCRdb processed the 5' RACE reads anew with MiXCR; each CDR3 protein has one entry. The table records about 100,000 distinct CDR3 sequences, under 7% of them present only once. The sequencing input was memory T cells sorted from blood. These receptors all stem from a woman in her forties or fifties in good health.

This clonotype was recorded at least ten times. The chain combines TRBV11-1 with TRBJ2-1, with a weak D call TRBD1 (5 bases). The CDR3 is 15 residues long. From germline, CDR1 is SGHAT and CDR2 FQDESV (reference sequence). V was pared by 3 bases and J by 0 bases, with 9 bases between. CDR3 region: CASSLDTRSYNEQFF. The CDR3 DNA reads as TGTGCCAGCAGCTTGGACACCCGCTCCTACAATGAGCAGTTCTTC.

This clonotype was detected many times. CDR3 sequence (DNA): TGTGCCAGCAGGAGAACTGGCTCCTACAATGAGCAGTTCTTC. Its translation: CASRRTGSYNEQFF. The chain joins TRBV12-3 or TRBV12-4 to TRBJ2-1; D is ambiguous. CDR3 length equals 14 residues. V lost 6 bases to trimming and J lost 0 bases, with 9 bases between them.

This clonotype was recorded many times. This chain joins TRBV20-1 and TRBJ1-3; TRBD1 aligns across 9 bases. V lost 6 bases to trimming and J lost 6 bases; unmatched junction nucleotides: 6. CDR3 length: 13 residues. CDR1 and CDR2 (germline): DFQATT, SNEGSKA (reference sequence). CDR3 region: CSANRGRENTIYF. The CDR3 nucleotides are TGCAGTGCGAACAGGGGGCGCGAAAACACCATATATTTT.

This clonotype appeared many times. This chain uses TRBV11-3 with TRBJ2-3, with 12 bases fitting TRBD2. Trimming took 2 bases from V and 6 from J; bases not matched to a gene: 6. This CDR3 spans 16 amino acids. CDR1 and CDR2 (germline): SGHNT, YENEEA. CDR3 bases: TGTGCCAGCAGCTTAAGACTAGCGGGAGTCGTCGATACGCAGTATTTT. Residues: CASSLRLAGVVDTQYF.

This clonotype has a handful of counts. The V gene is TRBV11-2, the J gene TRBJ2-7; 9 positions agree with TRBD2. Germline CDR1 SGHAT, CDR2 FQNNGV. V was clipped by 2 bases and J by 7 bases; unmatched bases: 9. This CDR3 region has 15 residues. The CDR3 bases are TGTGCCAGCAGCTTAACCTCCGGGACTAGCAGTGAGCAGTACGTC. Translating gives CASSLTSGTSSEQYV.

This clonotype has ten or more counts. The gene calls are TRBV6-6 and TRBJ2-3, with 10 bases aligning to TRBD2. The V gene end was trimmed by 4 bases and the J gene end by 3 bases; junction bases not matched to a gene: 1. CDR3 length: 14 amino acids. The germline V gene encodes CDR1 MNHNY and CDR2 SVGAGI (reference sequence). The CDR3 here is CASSSSGRTDTQYF. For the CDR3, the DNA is TGTGCCAGCAGTTCTAGCGGGAGAACAGATACGCAGTATTTT.

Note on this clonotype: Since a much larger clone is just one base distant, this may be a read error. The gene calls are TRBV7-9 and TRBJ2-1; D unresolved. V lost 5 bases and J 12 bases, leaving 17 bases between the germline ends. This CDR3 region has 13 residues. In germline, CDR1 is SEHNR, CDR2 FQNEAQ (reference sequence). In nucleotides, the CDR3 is TGTGCCAGCAGCCCCCGGTACCCTAAGGGGCAGTTCTTC. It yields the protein CASSPRYPKGQFF.

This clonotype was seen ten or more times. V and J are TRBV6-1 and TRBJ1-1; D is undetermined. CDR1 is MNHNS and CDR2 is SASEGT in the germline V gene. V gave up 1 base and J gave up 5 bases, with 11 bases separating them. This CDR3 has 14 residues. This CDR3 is CASSEEEGWTEAFF. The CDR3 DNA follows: TGTGCCAGCAGTGAAGAAGAAGGTTGGACTGAAGCTTTCTTT.

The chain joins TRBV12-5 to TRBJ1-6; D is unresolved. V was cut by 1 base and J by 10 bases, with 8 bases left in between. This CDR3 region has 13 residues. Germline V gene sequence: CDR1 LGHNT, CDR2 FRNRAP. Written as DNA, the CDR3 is TGTGCTAGTGGTTTGGAAGGACCCTCACCCCTCCACTTT. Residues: CASGLEGPSPLHF.

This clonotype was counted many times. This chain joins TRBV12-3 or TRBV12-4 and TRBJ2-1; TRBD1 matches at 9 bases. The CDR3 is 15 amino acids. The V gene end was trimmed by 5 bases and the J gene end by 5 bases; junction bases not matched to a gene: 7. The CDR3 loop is CASSPRDRAHNEQFF. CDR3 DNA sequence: TGTGCCAGCAGTCCCCGGGACAGGGCTCACAATGAGCAGTTCTTC.

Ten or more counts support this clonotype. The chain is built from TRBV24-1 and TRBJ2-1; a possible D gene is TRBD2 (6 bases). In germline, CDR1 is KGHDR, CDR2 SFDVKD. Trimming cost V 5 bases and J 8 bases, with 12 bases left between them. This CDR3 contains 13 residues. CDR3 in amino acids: CATSGGGAHEQFF. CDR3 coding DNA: TGTGCCACCAGTGGTGGAGGGGCCCATGAGCAGTTCTTC.

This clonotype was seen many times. CDR3 DNA sequence: TGCGCCAGCAGCCGGGACGGAGGGCCTGGCACTGAAGCTTTCTTT. It encodes CASSRDGGPGTEAFF. The chain uses TRBV5-1 and TRBJ1-1; D possibly corresponds to TRBD1 (5 bases). Between the trimmed V and J ends, which lost 4 bases and 4 bases, there was a span of 17 bases. This CDR3 has 15 residues. Germline loops: CDR1 SGHRS, CDR2 YFSETQ.

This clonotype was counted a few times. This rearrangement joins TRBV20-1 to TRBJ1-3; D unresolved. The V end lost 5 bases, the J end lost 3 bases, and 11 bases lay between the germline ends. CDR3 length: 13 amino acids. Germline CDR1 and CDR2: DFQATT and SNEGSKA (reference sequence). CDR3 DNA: TGCAGTGCTCATACCGACGGTGGAAACACCATATATTTT. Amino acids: CSAHTDGGNTIYF.

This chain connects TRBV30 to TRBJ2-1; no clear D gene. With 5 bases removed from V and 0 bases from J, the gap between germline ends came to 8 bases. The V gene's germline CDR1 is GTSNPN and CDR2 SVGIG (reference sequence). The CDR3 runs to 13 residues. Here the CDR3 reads CAWFRSSYNEQFF. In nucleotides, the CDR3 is TGTGCCTGGTTTCGAAGCTCCTACAATGAGCAGTTCTTC.

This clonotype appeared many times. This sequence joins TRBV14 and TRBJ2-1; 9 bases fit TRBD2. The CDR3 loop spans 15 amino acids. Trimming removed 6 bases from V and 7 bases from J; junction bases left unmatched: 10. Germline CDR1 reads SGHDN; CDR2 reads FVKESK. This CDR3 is CASRQIAGAQNEQFF. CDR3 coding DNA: TGTGCCAGCAGACAAATAGCGGGAGCTCAAAATGAGCAGTTCTTC.

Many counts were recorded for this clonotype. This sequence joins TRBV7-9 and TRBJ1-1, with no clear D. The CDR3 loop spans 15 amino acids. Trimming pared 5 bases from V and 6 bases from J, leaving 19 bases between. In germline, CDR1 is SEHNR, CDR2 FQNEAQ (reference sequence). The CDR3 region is CASSASGRVLAEAFF. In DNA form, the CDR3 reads TGTGCCAGCAGCGCCTCGGGCCGAGTATTGGCTGAAGCTTTCTTT.

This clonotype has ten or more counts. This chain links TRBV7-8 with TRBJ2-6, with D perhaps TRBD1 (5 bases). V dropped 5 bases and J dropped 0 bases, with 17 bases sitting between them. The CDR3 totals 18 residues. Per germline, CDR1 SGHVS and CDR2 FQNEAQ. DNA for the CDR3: TGTGCCAGCAGCCCCTTTGTGGGGCTGAGCTCTGGGGCCAACGTCCTGACTTTC. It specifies CASSPFVGLSSGANVLTF.

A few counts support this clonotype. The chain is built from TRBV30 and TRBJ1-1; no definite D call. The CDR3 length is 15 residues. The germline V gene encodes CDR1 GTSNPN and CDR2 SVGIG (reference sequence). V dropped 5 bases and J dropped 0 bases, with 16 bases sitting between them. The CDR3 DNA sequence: TGTGCCTGGTCAGGTCGGCAACGGCTGAACACTGAAGCTTTCTTT. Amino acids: CAWSGRQRLNTEAFF.

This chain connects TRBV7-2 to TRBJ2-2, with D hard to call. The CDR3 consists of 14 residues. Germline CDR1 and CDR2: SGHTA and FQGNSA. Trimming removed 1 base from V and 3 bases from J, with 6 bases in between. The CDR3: CASSLESDTGELFF. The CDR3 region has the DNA TGTGCCAGCAGCTTAGAATCGGACACCGGGGAGCTGTTTTTT.

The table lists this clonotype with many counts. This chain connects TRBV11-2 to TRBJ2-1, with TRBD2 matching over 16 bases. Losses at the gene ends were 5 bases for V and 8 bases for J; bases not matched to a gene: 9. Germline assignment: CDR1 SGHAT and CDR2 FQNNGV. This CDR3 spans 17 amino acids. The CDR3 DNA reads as TGTGCCAGCAGCAAGGGACTAGCGGGAGGGCCGGTCGATGAGCAGTTCTTC. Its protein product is CASSKGLAGGPVDEQFF.

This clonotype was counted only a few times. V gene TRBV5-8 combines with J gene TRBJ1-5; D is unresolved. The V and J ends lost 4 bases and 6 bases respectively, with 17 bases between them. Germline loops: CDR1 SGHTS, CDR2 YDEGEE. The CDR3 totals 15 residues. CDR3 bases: TGTGCCAGCAGCCTCGGGAGTCTTACGGGTCAGCCCCAGCATTTT. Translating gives CASSLGSLTGQPQHF.

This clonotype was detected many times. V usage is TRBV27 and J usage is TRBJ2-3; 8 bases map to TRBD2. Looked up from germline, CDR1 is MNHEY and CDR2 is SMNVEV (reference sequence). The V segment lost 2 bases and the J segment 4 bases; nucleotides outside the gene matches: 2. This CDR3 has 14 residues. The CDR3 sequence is CASSLAGLADTQYF. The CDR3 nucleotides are TGTGCCAGCAGTTTAGCGGGACTAGCAGATACGCAGTATTTT.

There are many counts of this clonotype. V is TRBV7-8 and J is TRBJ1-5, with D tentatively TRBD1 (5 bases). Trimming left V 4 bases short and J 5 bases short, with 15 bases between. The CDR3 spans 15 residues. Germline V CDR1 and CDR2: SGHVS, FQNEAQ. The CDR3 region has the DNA TGTGCCAGCAGCTCGGGGGTACAGGCCGATCAGCCCCAGCATTTT. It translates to CASSSGVQADQPQHF.